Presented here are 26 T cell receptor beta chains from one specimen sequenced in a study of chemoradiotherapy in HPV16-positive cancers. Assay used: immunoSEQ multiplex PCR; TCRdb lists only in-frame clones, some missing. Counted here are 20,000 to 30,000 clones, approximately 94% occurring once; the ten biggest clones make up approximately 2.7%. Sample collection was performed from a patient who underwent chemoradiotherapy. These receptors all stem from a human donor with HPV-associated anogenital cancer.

CDR3 DNA: TGTGCCACCAGCAGAGACCCAGGGGTGTTTTATTCACCCCTCCACTTT. Protein: CATSRDPGVFYSPLHF. This chain joins TRBV15 and TRBJ1-6; the D gene is possibly TRBD1 (6 bases). Germline-derived CDR1 and CDR2 are LNHNV and YYDKDF (reference sequence). The germline V and J ends were trimmed by 0 bases and 8 bases, with 14 bases remaining between them. CDR3 size: 16 residues.

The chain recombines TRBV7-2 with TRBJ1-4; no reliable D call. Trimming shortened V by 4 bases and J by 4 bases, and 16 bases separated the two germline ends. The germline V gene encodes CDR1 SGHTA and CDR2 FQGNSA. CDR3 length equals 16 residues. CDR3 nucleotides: TGTGCCAGCAGCTCTCAACCTGCCGGAGGTAATGAAAAACTGTTTTTT. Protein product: CASSSQPAGGNEKLFF.

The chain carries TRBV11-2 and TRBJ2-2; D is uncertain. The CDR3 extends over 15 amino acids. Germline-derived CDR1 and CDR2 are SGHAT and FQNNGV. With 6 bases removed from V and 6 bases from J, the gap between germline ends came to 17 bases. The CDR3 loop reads CASRGFSVKAGELFF. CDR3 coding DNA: TGTGCCAGCAGGGGGTTCAGCGTTAAGGCCGGGGAGCTGTTTTTT.

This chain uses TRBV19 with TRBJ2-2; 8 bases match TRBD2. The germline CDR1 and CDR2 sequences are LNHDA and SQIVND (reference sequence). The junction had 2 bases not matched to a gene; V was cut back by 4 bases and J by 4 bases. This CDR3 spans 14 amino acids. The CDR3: CASSTGTSTGELFF. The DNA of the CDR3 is TGTGCCAGTAGTACCGGGACTAGCACCGGGGAGCTGTTTTTT.

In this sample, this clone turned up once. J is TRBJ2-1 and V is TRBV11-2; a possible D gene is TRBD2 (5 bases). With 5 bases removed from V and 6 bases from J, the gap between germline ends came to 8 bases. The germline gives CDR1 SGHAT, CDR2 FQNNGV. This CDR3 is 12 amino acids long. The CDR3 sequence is CASSPLGNEQFF. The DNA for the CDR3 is TGTGCCAGCAGCCCACTAGGCAATGAGCAGTTCTTC.

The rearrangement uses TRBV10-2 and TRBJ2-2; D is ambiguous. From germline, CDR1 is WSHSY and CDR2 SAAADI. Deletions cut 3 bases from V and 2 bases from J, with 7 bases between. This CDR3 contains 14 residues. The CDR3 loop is CASSDSLNTGELFF. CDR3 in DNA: TGCGCCAGCAGTGACAGCTTAAACACCGGGGAGCTGTTTTTT.

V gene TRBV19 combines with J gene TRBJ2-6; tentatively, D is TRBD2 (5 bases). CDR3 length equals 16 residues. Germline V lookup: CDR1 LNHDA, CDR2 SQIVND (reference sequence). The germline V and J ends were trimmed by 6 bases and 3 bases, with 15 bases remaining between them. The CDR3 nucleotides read TGTGCCAGTAGGCCAAGCCGGGCGGGTGGGGCCAACGTCCTGACTTTC. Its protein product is CASRPSRAGGANVLTF. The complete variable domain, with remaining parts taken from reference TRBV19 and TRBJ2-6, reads DGGITQSPKYLFRKEGQNVTLSCEQNLNHDAMYWYRQDPGQGLRLIYYSQIVNDFQKGDIAEGYSVSREKKESFPLTVTSAQKNPTAFYLCASRPSRAGGANVLTFGAGSRLTVL.

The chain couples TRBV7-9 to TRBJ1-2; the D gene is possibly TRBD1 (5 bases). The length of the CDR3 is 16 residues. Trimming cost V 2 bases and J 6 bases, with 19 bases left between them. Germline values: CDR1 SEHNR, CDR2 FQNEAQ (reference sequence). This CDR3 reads CASSLWGKAITDGYTF. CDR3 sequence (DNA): TGTGCCAGCAGCTTATGGGGGAAGGCGATAACCGATGGCTACACCTTC.

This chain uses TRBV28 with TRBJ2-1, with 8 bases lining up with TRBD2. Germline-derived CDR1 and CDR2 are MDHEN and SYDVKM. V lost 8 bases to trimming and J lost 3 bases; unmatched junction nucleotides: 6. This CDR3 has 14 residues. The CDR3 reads CASYGTSNYNEQFF. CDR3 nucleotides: TGTGCCAGCTACGGGACTAGTAACTACAATGAGCAGTTCTTC.

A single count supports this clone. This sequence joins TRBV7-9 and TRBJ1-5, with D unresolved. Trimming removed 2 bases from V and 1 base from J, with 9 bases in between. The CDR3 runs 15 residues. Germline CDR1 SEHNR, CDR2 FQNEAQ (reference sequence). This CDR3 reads CASSLYGDSNQPQHF. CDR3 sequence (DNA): TGTGCCAGCAGCTTATATGGCGACAGCAATCAGCCCCAGCATTTT.

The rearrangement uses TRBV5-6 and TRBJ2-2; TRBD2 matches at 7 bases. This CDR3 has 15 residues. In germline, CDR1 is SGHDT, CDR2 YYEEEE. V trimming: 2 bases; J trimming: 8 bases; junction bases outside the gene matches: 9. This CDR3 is CASSFSPTSDGELFF. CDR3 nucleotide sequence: TGTGCCAGCAGCTTTAGCCCAACTAGCGATGGGGAGCTGTTTTTT.

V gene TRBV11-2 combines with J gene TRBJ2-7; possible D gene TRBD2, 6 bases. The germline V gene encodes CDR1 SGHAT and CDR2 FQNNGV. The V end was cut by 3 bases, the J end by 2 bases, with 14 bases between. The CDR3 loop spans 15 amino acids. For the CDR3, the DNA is TGTGCCAGCAGCTTCCCTTCTAGCGCGACCTACGAGCAGTACTTC. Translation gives CASSFPSSATYEQYF.

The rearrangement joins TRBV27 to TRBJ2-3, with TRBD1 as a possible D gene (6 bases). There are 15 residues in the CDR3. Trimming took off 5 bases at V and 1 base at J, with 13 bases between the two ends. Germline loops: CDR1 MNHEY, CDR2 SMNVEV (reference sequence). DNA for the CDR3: TGTGCCAGCAGTCTGGACAGTTATGGCACAGATACGCAGTATTTT. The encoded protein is CASSLDSYGTDTQYF.

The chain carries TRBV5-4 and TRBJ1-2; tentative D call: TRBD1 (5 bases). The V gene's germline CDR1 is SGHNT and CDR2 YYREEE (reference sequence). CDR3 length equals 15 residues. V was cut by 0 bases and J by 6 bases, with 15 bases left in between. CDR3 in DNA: TGTGCCAGCAGCTTGGACAGGCAGGGTGGGGATGGCTACACCTTC. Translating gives CASSLDRQGGDGYTF.

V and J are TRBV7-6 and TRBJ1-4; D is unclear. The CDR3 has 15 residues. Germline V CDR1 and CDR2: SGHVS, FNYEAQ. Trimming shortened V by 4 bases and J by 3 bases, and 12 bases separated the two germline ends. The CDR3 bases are TGTGCCAGCAGCTCCGAAGGGTTCTCTAATGAAAAACTGTTTTTT. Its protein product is CASSSEGFSNEKLFF.

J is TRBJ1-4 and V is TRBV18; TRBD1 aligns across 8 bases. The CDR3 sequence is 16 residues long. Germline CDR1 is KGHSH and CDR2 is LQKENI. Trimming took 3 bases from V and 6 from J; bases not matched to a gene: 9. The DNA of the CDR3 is TGTGCCAGCTCACCGGGTTCCGACAGGGGCGATGAAAAACTGTTTTTT. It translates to CASSPGSDRGDEKLFF. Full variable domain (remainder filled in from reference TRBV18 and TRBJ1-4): NAGVMQNPRHLVRRRGQEARLRCSPMKGHSHVYWYRQLPEEGLKFMVYLQKENIIDESGMPKERFSAEFPKEGPSILRIQQVVRGDSAAYFCASSPGSDRGDEKLFFGSGTQLSVL.

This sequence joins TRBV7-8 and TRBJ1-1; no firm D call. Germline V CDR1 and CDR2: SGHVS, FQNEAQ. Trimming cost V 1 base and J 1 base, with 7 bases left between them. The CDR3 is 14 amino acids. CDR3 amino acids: CASSLGAGNTEAFF. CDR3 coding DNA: TGTGCCAGCAGCTTAGGAGCGGGGAACACTGAAGCTTTCTTT. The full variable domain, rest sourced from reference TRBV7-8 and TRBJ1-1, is GAGVSQSPRYKVAKRGQDVALRCDPISGHVSLFWYQQALGQGPEFLTYFQNEAQLDKSGLPSDRFFAERPEGSVSTLKIQRTQQEDSAVYLCASSLGAGNTEAFFGQGTRLTVV.

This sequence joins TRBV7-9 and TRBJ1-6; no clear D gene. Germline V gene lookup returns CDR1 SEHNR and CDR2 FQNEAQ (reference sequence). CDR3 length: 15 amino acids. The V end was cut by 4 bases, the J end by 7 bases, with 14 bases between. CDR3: CASSSGRGSNSPLHF. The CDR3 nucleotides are TGTGCCAGCAGCTCCGGACGGGGATCCAATTCACCCCTCCACTTT.

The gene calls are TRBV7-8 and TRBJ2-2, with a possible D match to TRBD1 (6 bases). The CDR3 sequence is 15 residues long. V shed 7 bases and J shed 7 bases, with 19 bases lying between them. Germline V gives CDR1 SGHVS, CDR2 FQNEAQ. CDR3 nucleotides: TGTGCCAGCATCCAGGGGTCGGTTTGGGACGGGGAGCTGTTTTTT. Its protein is CASIQGSVWDGELFF.

DNA of the CDR3: TGTGCCAGCCGCACCTCCCTGAACACTGAAGCTTTCTTT. Protein: CASRTSLNTEAFF. V is TRBV2 and J is TRBJ1-1; no firm D call. Per germline, CDR1 SNHLY and CDR2 FYNNEI. Trimming pared 8 bases from V and 0 bases from J, leaving 10 bases between. The CDR3 spans 13 residues.

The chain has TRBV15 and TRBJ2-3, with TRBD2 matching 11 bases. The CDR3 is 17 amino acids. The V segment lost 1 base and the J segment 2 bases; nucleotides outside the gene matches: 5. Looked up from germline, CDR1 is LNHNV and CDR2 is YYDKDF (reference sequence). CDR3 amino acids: CATSRGGTSGDTDTQYF. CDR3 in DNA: TGTGCCACCAGCAGAGGCGGGACTAGCGGTGACACAGATACGCAGTATTTT. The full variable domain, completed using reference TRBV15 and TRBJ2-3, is DAMVIQNPRYQVTQFGKPVTLSCSQTLNHNVMYWYQQKSSQAPKLLFHYYDKDFNNEADTPDNFQSRRPNTSFCFLDIRSPGLGDTAMYLCATSRGGTSGDTDTQYFGPGTRLTVL.

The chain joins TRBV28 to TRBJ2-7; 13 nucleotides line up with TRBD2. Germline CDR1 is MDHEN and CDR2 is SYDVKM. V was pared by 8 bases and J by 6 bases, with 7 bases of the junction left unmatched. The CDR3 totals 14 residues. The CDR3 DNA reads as TGTGCCAGCGGCCTACTAGCGGGGGGGGGCGAGCAGTACTTC. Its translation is CASGLLAGGGEQYF.

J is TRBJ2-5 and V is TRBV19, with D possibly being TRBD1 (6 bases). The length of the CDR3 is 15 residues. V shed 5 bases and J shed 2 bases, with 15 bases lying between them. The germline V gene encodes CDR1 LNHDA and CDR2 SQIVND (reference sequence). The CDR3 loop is CASSRTWGPQETQYF. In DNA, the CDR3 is TGTGCCAGTAGTCGTACCTGGGGGCCACAAGAGACCCAGTACTTC.

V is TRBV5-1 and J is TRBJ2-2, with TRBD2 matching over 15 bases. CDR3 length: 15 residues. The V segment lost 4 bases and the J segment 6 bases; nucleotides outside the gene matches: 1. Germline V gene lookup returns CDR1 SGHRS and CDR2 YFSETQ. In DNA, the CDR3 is TGCGCCAGCAGCCGGACTAGCGGGAGGGCCGGGGAGCTGTTTTTT. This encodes CASSRTSGRAGELFF.

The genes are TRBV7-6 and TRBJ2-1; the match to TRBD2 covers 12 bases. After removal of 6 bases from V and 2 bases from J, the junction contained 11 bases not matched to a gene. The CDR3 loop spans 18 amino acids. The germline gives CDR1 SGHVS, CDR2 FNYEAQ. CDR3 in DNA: TGTGCCAGCAGTGGCGCTAGCGGGAGGGGAATGACCTACAATGAGCAGTTCTTC. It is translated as CASSGASGRGMTYNEQFF.

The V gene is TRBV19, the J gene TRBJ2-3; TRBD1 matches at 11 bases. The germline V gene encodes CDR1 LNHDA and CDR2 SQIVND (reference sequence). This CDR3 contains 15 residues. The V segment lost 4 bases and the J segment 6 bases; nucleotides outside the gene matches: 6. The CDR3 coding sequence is TGTGCCAGTAGTACCGGGACAGGGGGTTGGGATACGCAGTATTTT. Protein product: CASSTGTGGWDTQYF. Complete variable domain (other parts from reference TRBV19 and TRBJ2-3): DGGITQSPKYLFRKEGQNVTLSCEQNLNHDAMYWYRQDPGQGLRLIYYSQIVNDFQKGDIAEGYSVSREKKESFPLTVTSAQKNPTAFYLCASSTGTGGWDTQYFGPGTRLTVL.